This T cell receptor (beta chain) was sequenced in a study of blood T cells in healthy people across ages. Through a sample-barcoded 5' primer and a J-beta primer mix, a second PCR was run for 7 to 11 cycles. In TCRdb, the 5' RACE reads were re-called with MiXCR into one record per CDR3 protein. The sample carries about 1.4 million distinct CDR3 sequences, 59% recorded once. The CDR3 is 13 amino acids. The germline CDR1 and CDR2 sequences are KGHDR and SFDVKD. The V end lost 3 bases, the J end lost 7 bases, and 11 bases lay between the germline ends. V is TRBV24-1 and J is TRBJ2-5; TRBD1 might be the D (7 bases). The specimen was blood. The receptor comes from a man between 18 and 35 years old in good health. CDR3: CATSDPQGGTQYF. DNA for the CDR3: TGTGCCACCAGTGATCCCCAGGGGGGGACCCAGTACTTC.